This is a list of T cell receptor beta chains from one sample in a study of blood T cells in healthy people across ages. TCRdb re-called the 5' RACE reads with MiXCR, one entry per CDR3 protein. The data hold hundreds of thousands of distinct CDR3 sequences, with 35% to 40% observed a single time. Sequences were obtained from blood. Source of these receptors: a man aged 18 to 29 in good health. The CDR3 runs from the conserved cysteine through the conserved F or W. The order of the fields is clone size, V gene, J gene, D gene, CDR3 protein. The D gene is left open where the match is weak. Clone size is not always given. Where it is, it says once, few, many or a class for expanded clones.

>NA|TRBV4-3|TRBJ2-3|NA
CASSQVRGGVPTDTQYF
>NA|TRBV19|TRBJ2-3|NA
CASSIFADSTDTQYF
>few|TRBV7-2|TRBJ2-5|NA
CASSLDLNQETQYF
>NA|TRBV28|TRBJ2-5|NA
CASSSPPDPWYF
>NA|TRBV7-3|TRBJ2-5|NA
CASGRDSQGNEQYF
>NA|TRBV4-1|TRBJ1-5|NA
CASSQISNQPQHF
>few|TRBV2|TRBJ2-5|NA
CASSEAGGPQETQYF
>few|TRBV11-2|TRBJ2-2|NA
CASSLAGLRGDTGELFF
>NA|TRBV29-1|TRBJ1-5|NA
CSVALGDNQPQHF
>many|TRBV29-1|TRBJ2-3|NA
CVPRQGDTQYF
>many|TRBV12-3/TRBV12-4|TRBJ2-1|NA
CASSLVVYNEQFF
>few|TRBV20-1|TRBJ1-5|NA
CSAKEGSNQPQHF
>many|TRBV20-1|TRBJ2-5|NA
CSALPGLARETQYF
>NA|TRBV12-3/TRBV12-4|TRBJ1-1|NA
CASSLNRRNTEAFF
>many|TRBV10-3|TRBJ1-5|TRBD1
CAISDLGQGGNQPQHF
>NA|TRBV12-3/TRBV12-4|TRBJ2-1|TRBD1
CASSQGQAFYNEQFF
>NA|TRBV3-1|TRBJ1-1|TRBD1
CASRQTGTGSQAFF
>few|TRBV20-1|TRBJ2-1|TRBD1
CSAPGQTIYNEQFF
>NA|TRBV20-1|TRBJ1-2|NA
CSARGGAGLGGYTF
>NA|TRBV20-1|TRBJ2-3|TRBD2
CSASSSGGASSTDTQYF
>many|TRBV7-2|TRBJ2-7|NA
CASSDDYEQYF
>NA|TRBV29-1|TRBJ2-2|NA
CSAGAGYGELFF
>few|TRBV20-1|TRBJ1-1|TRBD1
CSASTGGASTEAFF
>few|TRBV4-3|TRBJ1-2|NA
CASSQGYRELGSSGYTF
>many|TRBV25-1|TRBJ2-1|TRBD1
CASSEAGTGDTYNEQFF
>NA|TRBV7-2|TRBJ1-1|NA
CASSFGSSEAFF
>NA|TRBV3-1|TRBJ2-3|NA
CASSYGGTSDTQYF
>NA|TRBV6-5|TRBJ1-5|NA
CASSLRYSNQPQHF
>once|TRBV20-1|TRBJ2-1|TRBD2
CSGEGTSGGHYNEQFF
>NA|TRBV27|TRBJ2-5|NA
CASSERTRDEQYF
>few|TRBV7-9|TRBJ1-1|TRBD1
CASSLAGDREAFF
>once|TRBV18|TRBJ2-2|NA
CASSPPVGGELFF
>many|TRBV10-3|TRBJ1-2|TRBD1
CAIGETGTGDGYTF
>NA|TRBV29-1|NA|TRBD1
CSTGTGVGEQYF